This is a list of T cell receptor beta chains from one sample in a study of T cells in Graves' hyperthyroidism and ophthalmopathy. One entry per CDR3 protein, called by TCRdb with MiXCR from the multiplex PCR reads. The sample includes about 550,000 distinct CDR3 sequences, under 25% of them seen just once. Sequencing used blood. The origin of the receptors is a man aged 18-30 years with Graves' hyperthyroidism. The CDR3 runs from the conserved cysteine through the conserved F or W. The D gene is left open where the match is weak. Expanded clones are given a class, and other clones once, few, many or no size at all.

>TRBD1|TRBJ2-7|14|many|TRBV18
CASSPITGGDEQYF
TGTGCCAGCTCACCAATAACAGGGGGCGACGAGCAGTACTTC
>-|TRBJ1-2|14|few|TRBV6-5
CASSYSASNYGYTF
TGTGCCAGCAGTTACTCGGCCTCTAACTATGGCTACACCTTC
>TRBD1|TRBJ1-6|16|many|TRBV28
CASRATGGFNNSPLHF
TGTGCCAGCAGGGCGACAGGGGGCTTTAATAATTCACCCCTCCACTTT
>TRBD1|TRBJ1-1|19|many|TRBV2
CASSPYTGTGLRVRTEAFF
TGTGCCAGCAGCCCTTACACCGGGACAGGGTTGAGGGTGCGGACTGAAGCTTTCTTT
>-|TRBJ1-3|13|many|TRBV19
CASGTSRGNTIYF
TGTGCCAGCGGGACATCGAGAGGAAACACCATATATTTT
>TRBD2|TRBJ2-5|14|many|TRBV12-3/TRBV12-4
CASSHTGTIETQYF
TGTGCCAGCAGTCATACCGGGACTATCGAGACCCAGTACTTC
>-|TRBJ2-7|15|many|TRBV28
CASSRPWTVDHEQYF
TGTGCCAGCAGCCGTCCTTGGACAGTTGACCACGAGCAGTACTTC
>TRBD1|TRBJ1-5|14|few|TRBV12-3/TRBV12-4
CASSPTGVRQPQHF
TGTGCCAGCAGTCCGACAGGGGTGCGTCAGCCCCAGCATTTT
>-|TRBJ2-7|12|-|TRBV29-1
CSVESSAYEQYF
TGCAGCGTTGAGTCTTCCGCCTACGAGCAGTACTTC
>-|TRBJ1-6|16|-|TRBV3-1
CASSQTRVNLASPLHF
TGTGCCAGCAGCCAGACTCGGGTGAACCTGGCTTCACCCCTCCACTTT
>-|TRBJ2-7|14|many|TRBV14
CASSRRDFSYEQYF
TGTGCCAGCAGCCGTAGGGACTTCTCCTACGAGCAGTACTTC
>-|TRBJ2-4|14|many|TRBV2
CASRHGTAKNIQYF
TGTGCCAGCCGGCACGGTACGGCCAAAAACATTCAGTACTTC
>-|TRBJ2-2|13|-|TRBV6-1
CASGDIGTGELFF
TGTGCCAGCGGCGATATAGGCACCGGGGAGCTGTTTTTT
>-|TRBJ1-5|16|-|TRBV19
CASSIAGDNKYQPQHF
TGTGCCAGTAGTATAGCCGGGGACAACAAATATCAGCCCCAGCATTTT
>-|TRBJ2-2|14|many|TRBV28
CASSPRVGTGELFF
TGTGCCAGCAGTCCCCGGGTTGGCACCGGGGAGCTGTTTTTT
>-|TRBJ2-2|12|-|TRBV20-1
CSARLASGELFF
TGCAGTGCTCGTTTAGCATCCGGGGAGCTGTTTTTT
>-|TRBJ2-7|14|many|TRBV6-1
CASNPGTVGGEQYF
TGTGCCAGCAACCCCGGGACGGTGGGTGGTGAGCAGTACTTC
>-|TRBJ2-2|15|many|TRBV6-5
CASSYSKQLTGELFF
TGTGCCAGCAGTTACTCGAAACAGCTCACCGGGGAGCTGTTTTTT
>-|TRBJ2-7|16|many|TRBV11-2
CASSLDPDRFYYEQYF
TGTGCCAGCAGCTTAGACCCGGACAGATTCTACTACGAGCAGTACTTC
>-|TRBJ1-5|13|many|TRBV11-3
CASSMTVLQPQHF
TGTGCCAGCAGCATGACTGTTCTCCAGCCCCAGCATTTT